This record looks at one T cell receptor (beta chain) sequence and its context. The table came from immunoSEQ multiplex PCR; TCRdb's copy has only in-frame clones and leaves some out. The table has tens of thousands of clones, around 91% seen once. Peripheral blood came from all dose cohorts at three timepoints. This sample was included in a study of OX40 agonist ivuxolimab in advanced cancers. On the study more broadly: Partial responses were achieved by three patients, of whom one had hepatocellular carcinoma and two had cutaneous melanoma.

CDR3 size: 13 residues. V lost 7 bases and J 6 bases, leaving 19 bases between the germline ends. Germline values: CDR1 SQVTM, CDR2 ANQGSEA. The sequenced sample was CD4+ or CD8+ T cells sorted from blood, obtained in a trial of the OX40 agonist ivuxolimab. The gene calls are TRBV29-1 and TRBJ2-7; possibly TRBD2 for D (5 bases). This sequence was found in an adult with an advanced solid tumor such as melanoma, head and neck, liver or kidney cancer. The CDR3 nucleotides are TGCAGCGCCTCGTCGGGGTCCTCTCCCGAGCAGTACTTC. Translating it yields CSASSGSSPEQYF.